Each of the 22 T cell receptor beta chains below was sequenced from the same sample in a study of blood T cells in healthy people across ages. Using a J-beta primer mix together with a sample-barcoded 5' primer, a second PCR was run for about 6 to 12 cycles. TCRdb fed the 5' RACE reads into MiXCR, producing one record per CDR3 protein. The sample records about 680,000 distinct CDR3 sequences, approximately 49% being singletons. The sample comprised blood. These receptors all come from an older woman in good health.

The V gene is TRBV9, the J gene TRBJ2-1; D unresolved. The CDR3 loop spans 12 amino acids. Germline assignment: CDR1 SGDLS and CDR2 YYNGEE. Trimming removed 5 bases from V and 8 bases from J, with 11 bases in between. CDR3 in DNA: TGTGCCAGCAGTCAAACCCGGTATGAGCAGTTCTTC. Translation: CASSQTRYEQFF. Variable domain in full (rest from reference TRBV9 and TRBJ2-1): DSGVTQTPKHLITATGQRVTLRCSPRSGDLSVYWYQQSLDQGLQFLIQYYNGEERAKGNILERFSAQQFPDLHSELNLSSLELGDSALYFCASSQTRYEQFFGPGTRLTVL.

This clonotype was detected a few times. The V and J genes are TRBV18 and TRBJ2-7; 7 bases fit TRBD1. Germline assignment: CDR1 KGHSH and CDR2 LQKENI. V was pared by 3 bases and J by 4 bases, with 6 bases of the junction left unmatched. The CDR3 extends over 14 amino acids. CDR3 nucleotides: TGTGCCAGCTCACCGGACAGGTGGGGGTACGAGCAGTACTTC. Its translation is CASSPDRWGYEQYF. Full variable domain (rest looked up from reference TRBV18 and TRBJ2-7): NAGVMQNPRHLVRRRGQEARLRCSPMKGHSHVYWYRQLPEEGLKFMVYLQKENIIDESGMPKERFSAEFPKEGPSILRIQQVVRGDSAAYFCASSPDRWGYEQYFGPGTRLTVT.

The chain carries TRBV20-1 and TRBJ2-7, with TRBD2 matching 10 bases. Looked up from germline, CDR1 is DFQATT and CDR2 is SNEGSKA (reference sequence). This CDR3 is built from 16 residues. With 5 bases clipped from V and 1 base from J, the junction kept 11 bases outside the gene matches. DNA for the CDR3: TGCAGTGCTCTGATAGCGGGAGGCTGGGGTTCCTACGAGCAGTACTTC. Translated, it gives CSALIAGGWGSYEQYF.

The V call is TRBV3-1, the J call TRBJ2-3; D is perhaps TRBD2 (6 bases). The CDR3 totals 15 residues. V lost 1 base to trimming and J lost 5 bases, with 13 bases between them. Germline CDR1 is LGHDT and CDR2 is YNNKEL (reference sequence). The CDR3 spells CASSQVGGGVDTQYF. CDR3 nucleotide sequence: TGTGCCAGCAGCCAAGTAGGAGGAGGGGTAGATACGCAGTATTTT.

This chain links TRBV10-3 with TRBJ2-3; 10 bases fit TRBD2. This CDR3 contains 15 residues. Germline V gene sequence: CDR1 ENHRY, CDR2 SYGVKD. Trimming removed 6 bases from V and 4 bases from J; junction bases left unmatched: 7. The CDR3 sequence: CAIRIAGGGADTQYF. Here the CDR3 DNA reads TGTGCCATCAGGATAGCGGGAGGTGGCGCAGATACGCAGTATTTT.

The chain is built from TRBV12-3 or TRBV12-4 and TRBJ2-5; 7 positions match TRBD1. With 2 bases clipped from V and 3 bases from J, the junction kept 3 bases outside the gene matches. This CDR3 is 14 amino acids long. CDR3 amino acids: CASSLRGGKETQYF. As DNA, the CDR3 is TGTGCCAGCAGTTTAAGAGGGGGCAAAGAGACCCAGTACTTC.

The rearrangement joins TRBV4-3 to TRBJ2-3; 7 bases fit TRBD2. The CDR3 consists of 16 residues. V shed 2 bases and J 5 bases; nucleotides not matched to a gene: 10. Germline CDR1 LGHNA, CDR2 YSLEER. CDR3 DNA sequence: TGCGCCAGCAGCCAAAACTCTGCGGGAGTGGGAGATACGCAGTATTTT. This codes for CASSQNSAGVGDTQYF.

CDR3 nucleotides: TGCAGCGTTGAATCGGACCACCGGGACAATGAGCAGTTCTTC. The encoded protein is CSVESDHRDNEQFF. The chain has TRBV29-1 and TRBJ2-1, with D hard to call. The germline V gene has CDR1 SQVTM and CDR2 ANQGSEA. V lost 2 bases and J lost 5, with 13 bases in between. This CDR3 is 14 amino acids long.

The chain links TRBV30 to TRBJ2-3; 10 bases line up with TRBD1. V was pared by 1 base and J by 5 bases, with 6 bases of the junction left unmatched. This CDR3 has 15 amino acids. Germline CDR1 is GTSNPN and CDR2 is SVGIG (reference sequence). The CDR3 spells CAWSGGQGYIDTQYF. CDR3 DNA: TGTGCCTGGAGTGGGGGACAGGGGTACATAGATACGCAGTATTTT.

This clonotype has just a few counts. J is TRBJ2-7 and V is TRBV5-1; TRBD1 is a possible D gene (5 bases). V was shortened by 0 bases and J by 6 bases, with 10 bases between the two germline ends. The V gene's germline CDR1 is SGHRS and CDR2 YFSETQ. The length of the CDR3 is 13 residues. The CDR3 DNA reads TGCGCCAGCAGCTTGGGGACACAAGGCGAGCAGTACTTC. Protein sequence: CASSLGTQGEQYF.

Comment on this clonotype: The junction departs from germline at one end; a sequencing error may be responsible. The chain is built from TRBV20-1 and TRBJ2-1, with 10 bases matching TRBD2. This CDR3 has 15 residues. Germline loops: CDR1 DFQATT, CDR2 SNEGSKA (reference sequence). CDR3 DNA sequence: TGCAGTGCAAGAGGACTAGCGGACCCATACAATGAGCAGTTCTTC. Translating gives CSARGLADPYNEQFF.

This chain uses TRBV28 with TRBJ1-6, with 7 bases identical to TRBD1. In germline, CDR1 is MDHEN, CDR2 SYDVKM. Trimming at V came to 9 bases and at J to 10 bases, leaving 12 bases not matched to a gene. This CDR3 comprises 14 residues. The DNA for the CDR3 is TGTGCCAGTTTCGGTCGACAGGGCTACTCACCCCTCCACTTT. The encoded protein is CASFGRQGYSPLHF.

This clonotype was detected only once. This chain joins TRBV6-1 and TRBJ2-5; 15 bases are a match to TRBD2. Germline V gene lookup returns CDR1 MNHNS and CDR2 SASEGT. With V trimmed by 5 bases and J by 3 bases, 7 bases remained unmatched. This CDR3 is built from 17 residues. CDR3 coding DNA: TGTGCCAGCAGTACGACCGGGACTAGCGGGAGGAAAGAGACCCAGTACTTC. This translates into CASSTTGTSGRKETQYF.

V and J are TRBV20-1 and TRBJ2-1; 14 bases agree with TRBD2. Per germline, CDR1 DFQATT and CDR2 SNEGSKA (reference sequence). This CDR3 has 16 residues. The J segment lost 7 bases and the V segment lost 3 bases, leaving 8 bases of the junction unmatched. In DNA, the CDR3 is TGCAGTGCTAGCGATAGACTAGCGGGAGGGCCGAATGAGCAGTTCTTC. Translated, it gives CSASDRLAGGPNEQFF.

As regards this clonotype: One end of the junction varies from germline; a read error may be responsible. The CDR3 is CASSRAPSTDTRYF. The CDR3 DNA sequence: TGTGCCAGTAGTAGGGCGCCTAGCACAGATACGCGGTATTTT. The V gene is TRBV19, the J gene TRBJ2-3; a weak D match, TRBD2 (5 bases). Germline loops: CDR1 LNHDA, CDR2 SQIVND (reference sequence). The CDR3 totals 14 residues.

The count of this clonotype is one. The chain has TRBV29-1 and TRBJ2-1, with 10 positions matching TRBD2. This CDR3 spans 13 amino acids. With V trimmed by 3 bases and J by 7 bases, 3 bases remained unmatched. The germline V gene has CDR1 SQVTM and CDR2 ANQGSEA. DNA for the CDR3: TGCAGCGTTGATAGCGGGAGGAGGAATGAGCAGTTCTTC. Residues: CSVDSGRRNEQFF.

This clonotype occurred once. The V and J genes are TRBV29-1 and TRBJ1-2; D is perhaps TRBD1 (6 bases). Germline V CDR1 and CDR2: SQVTM, ANQGSEA. This CDR3 is 12 amino acids long. Trimming left V 5 bases short and J 2 bases short, with 9 bases between. CDR3 DNA: TGCAGCGTTCAACAGGGCAACTATGGCTACACCTTC. Its protein product is CSVQQGNYGYTF.

This clonotype appeared many times. V gene TRBV13 combines with J gene TRBJ2-5; perhaps TRBD2 as D (5 bases). Trimming removed 1 base from V and 2 bases from J, with 8 bases in between. The CDR3 extends over 14 amino acids. The germline V gene encodes CDR1 PRHDT and CDR2 FYEKMQ (reference sequence). Here the CDR3 DNA reads TGTGCCAGCAGCTTAGTGCAGCGGCAAGAGACCCAGTACTTC. Its protein product is CASSLVQRQETQYF.

This clonotype turned up a few times. The chain uses TRBV7-2 and TRBJ2-2; D remains ambiguous. V dropped 3 bases and J dropped 4 bases, with 6 bases sitting between them. Germline V gene data show CDR1 as SGHTA and CDR2 as FQGNSA. CDR3 length: 13 residues. CDR3 coding DNA: TGTGCCAGCAGCTTGGCACTCACCGGGGAGCTGTTTTTT. Translating gives CASSLALTGELFF.

V gene TRBV20-1 combines with J gene TRBJ2-1; possible D gene TRBD2, 5 bases. V lost 0 bases and J 5 bases, leaving 11 bases between the germline ends. The CDR3 extends over 14 amino acids. The germline gives CDR1 DFQATT, CDR2 SNEGSKA (reference sequence). The chain's CDR3 is CSAREVSAHNEQFF. The CDR3 nucleotides read TGCAGTGCTAGAGAGGTTAGCGCACACAATGAGCAGTTCTTC.

The V call is TRBV7-2, the J call TRBJ2-7, with unresolved D. V lost 5 bases to trimming and J lost 7 bases, with 12 bases between them. The CDR3 has 12 residues. CDR1 is SGHTA, CDR2 FQGNSA, per germline. The CDR3 DNA follows: TGTGCCAGCAGCATAGGCTTGCGTGAGCAGTACTTC. Amino acid sequence: CASSIGLREQYF.

This rearrangement joins TRBV6-7 to TRBJ2-5; 8 positions match TRBD2. Gene TRBJ2-7 matches the end of the DNA better, so the J call may be wrong. TRBV6-7 carries the ORF label, with uncertain function. This CDR3 spans 14 amino acids. The CDR3 coding sequence is TGTGCCAGCACTAACCAGCGGGAGAGACACGAGCAGTACTTC. It encodes CASTNQRERHEQYF.